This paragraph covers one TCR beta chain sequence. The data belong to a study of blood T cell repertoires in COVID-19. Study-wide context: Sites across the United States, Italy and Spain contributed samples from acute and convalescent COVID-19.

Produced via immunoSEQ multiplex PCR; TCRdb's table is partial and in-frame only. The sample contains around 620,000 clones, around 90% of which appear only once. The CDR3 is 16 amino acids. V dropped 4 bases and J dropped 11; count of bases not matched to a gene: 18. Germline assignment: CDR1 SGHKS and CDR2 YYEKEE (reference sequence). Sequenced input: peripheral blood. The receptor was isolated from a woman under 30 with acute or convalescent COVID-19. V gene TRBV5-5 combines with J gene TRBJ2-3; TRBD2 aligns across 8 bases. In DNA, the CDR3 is TGTGCCAGCAGCCTTATTGCGGGGGGCTCCCCCCCGGTGCAGTATTTT. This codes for CASSLIAGGSPPVQYF.